This record covers a single TCR beta chain. Its antigen is unknown. Germline lookup yields CDR1 KGHSH and CDR2 LQKENI. Trimming at V came to 2 bases and at J to 7 bases, leaving 10 bases not matched to a gene. The CDR3 covers 16 residues. TCRdb called the 5' RACE reads again in MiXCR, with one record for every CDR3 protein. The table shows about 370,000 distinct CDR3 sequences, with 9.5% to 13% occurring only once. This specimen comes from a study of T cells after yellow fever vaccination. Whole-study context: Low-cell-number fractions were prepared with SMART-Seq v4 Ultra Low Input. Study-wide findings and caveats: In post-booster samples, most primary-vaccination clones reappeared (approximately 96% CD4, nearly 90% CD8).

This material consisted of PBMCs, taken on the day of the first yellow fever vaccination. The receptor was derived from a man between 18 and 35 years old who received the YFV17D yellow fever vaccine. This rearrangement joins TRBV18 to TRBJ2-1; 8 bases are a match to TRBD2. CDR3 in amino acids: CASSPMGSGNTNEQFF. The CDR3, as DNA: TGTGCCAGCTCACCAATGGGTAGCGGGAACACGAATGAGCAGTTCTTC.